A single sample gave rise to the 21 T cell receptor beta chains below, sequenced in a study of OX40 agonist ivuxolimab in advanced cancers. Measured with immunoSEQ multiplex PCR; TCRdb has only the in-frame clones, and not every one. The sample has about 26,000 clones, 80% to 90% seen once. Sequenced here: CD4+ or CD8+ T cells sorted from blood, sampled in a trial of the OX40 agonist ivuxolimab. The receptors stem from an adult with an advanced solid tumor such as melanoma, head and neck, liver or kidney cancer.

This chain's CDR3 is CASSLSAGEMNTEAFF. DNA of the CDR3: TGTGCCAGCAGTTTATCAGCAGGGGAAATGAACACTGAAGCTTTCTTT. The gene calls are TRBV27 and TRBJ1-1; tentative D call: TRBD1 (6 bases). Looked up from germline, CDR1 is MNHEY and CDR2 is SMNVEV (reference sequence). The CDR3 runs to 16 residues. V gave up 0 bases and J gave up 0 bases, with 11 bases separating them.

This clone came up a few times. CDR3 region: CASAPSRGQGQPQHF. The CDR3, as DNA: TGTGCCAGTGCACCTTCCAGGGGGCAGGGACAGCCCCAGCATTTT. The chain couples TRBV11-2 to TRBJ1-5; 8 bases align to TRBD1. This CDR3 has 15 amino acids. Germline loops: CDR1 SGHAT, CDR2 FQNNGV. Trimming removed 9 bases from V and 7 bases from J; junction bases left unmatched: 14. The full variable domain, in which reference TRBV11-2 and TRBJ1-5 provide the parts outside the CDR3, is EAGVAQSPRYKIIEKRQSVAFWCNPISGHATLYWYQQILGQGPKLLIQFQNNGVVDDSQLPKDRFSAERLKGVDSTLKIQPAKLEDSAVYLCASAPSRGQGQPQHFGDGTRLSIL.

This clone appeared once. The V call is TRBV30, the J call TRBJ1-5; TRBD1 aligns across 7 bases. Looked up from germline, CDR1 is GTSNPN and CDR2 is SVGIG (reference sequence). V lost 7 bases, J lost 0 bases, and 3 bases stayed unmatched. This CDR3 is 13 amino acids long. CDR3 loop: CASGGYSNQPQHF. The CDR3 coding sequence is TGTGCCTCAGGGGGATATAGCAATCAGCCCCAGCATTTT. The variable domain in full, completed from reference TRBV30 and TRBJ1-5, reads SQTIHQWPATLVQPVGSPLSLECTVEGTSNPNLYWYRQAAGRGLQLLFYSVGIGQISSEVPQNLSASRPQDRQFILSSKKLLLSDSGFYLCASGGYSNQPQHFGDGTRLSIL.

The chain uses TRBV4-1 and TRBJ1-5; D gene unclear. From germline, CDR1 is MGHRA and CDR2 YSYEKL. Trimming pared 0 bases from V and 7 bases from J, leaving 10 bases between. The CDR3 spans 14 residues. CDR3 sequence: CASSQETGSQPQHF. CDR3 nucleotides: TGCGCCAGCAGCCAAGAAACTGGGTCGCAGCCCCAGCATTTT.

The rearrangement uses TRBV7-9 and TRBJ2-6, with no clear D. Deletions cut 8 bases from V and 0 bases from J, with 11 bases between. The CDR3 is 15 amino acids. Germline CDR1 is SEHNR and CDR2 is FQNEAQ (reference sequence). The DNA for the CDR3 is TGTGCCAGCTCCCCGGCCCTCTCTGGGGCCAACGTCCTGACTTTC. Protein product: CASSPALSGANVLTF. The entire variable domain, with the rest obtained from reference TRBV7-9 and TRBJ2-6, is as follows: DTGVSQNPRHKITKRGQNVTFRCDPISEHNRLYWYRQTLGQGPEFLTYFQNEAQLEKSRLLSDRFSAERPKGSFSTLEIQRTEQGDSAMYLCASSPALSGANVLTFGAGSRLTVL.

The CDR3 spells CASTPSGGVIGQPQHF. The CDR3, as DNA: TGTGCCAGCACCCCTTCAGGGGGCGTGATTGGTCAGCCCCAGCATTTT. This sequence joins TRBV27 and TRBJ1-5; 8 nucleotides align to TRBD1. The CDR3 consists of 16 residues. Germline V gives CDR1 MNHEY, CDR2 SMNVEV (reference sequence). Unmatched junction bases numbered 14, after V lost 7 bases and J lost 6 bases.

The chain is built from TRBV5-5 and TRBJ1-1; D gene uncertain. V was clipped by 1 base and J by 2 bases, with 3 bases between them. In germline, CDR1 is SGHKS, CDR2 YYEKEE (reference sequence). The CDR3 spans 12 residues. This CDR3 reads CASSLLNTEAFF. In DNA, the CDR3 is TGTGCCAGCAGCTTGCTAAACACTGAAGCTTTCTTT.

The J gene is TRBJ1-5, the V gene TRBV15; 8 bases fit TRBD1. V shed 3 bases, J shed 7 bases, and the junction held 5 bases outside the gene matches. The CDR3 consists of 14 residues. The germline gives CDR1 LNHNV, CDR2 YYDKDF (reference sequence). The DNA for the CDR3 is TGTGCCACCAGCAGCGACAGGGGAGGACAGCCCCAGCATTTT. Amino acid sequence: CATSSDRGGQPQHF.

The table lists this clone with a count of one. The CDR3 DNA reads as TGTGCCAGCAGTTTAGGGACAGGGTATGGCTACACCTTC. Protein sequence: CASSLGTGYGYTF. This rearrangement joins TRBV27 to TRBJ1-2; 9 nucleotides line up with TRBD1. CDR3 size: 13 residues. CDR1 MNHEY and CDR2 SMNVEV come from the germline V gene (reference sequence). Unmatched junction bases numbered 0, after V lost 2 bases and J lost 5 bases.

The chain has TRBV2 and TRBJ1-1, with D tentatively TRBD1 (5 bases). The germline V and J ends were trimmed by 6 bases and 1 base, with 12 bases remaining between them. CDR1 is SNHLY, CDR2 FYNNEI, per germline. The CDR3 is 14 residues long. CDR3 nucleotide sequence: TGTGCCAGCAGCTCCGGGACCTCGAACACTGAAGCTTTCTTT. Amino acid sequence: CASSSGTSNTEAFF.

This clone has just a few counts. V and J are TRBV19 and TRBJ1-4; tentatively, D is TRBD1 (5 bases). V was cut by 4 bases and J by 5 bases, with 8 bases left in between. Germline-derived CDR1 and CDR2 are LNHDA and SQIVND (reference sequence). This CDR3 region has 13 residues. The CDR3 region has the DNA TGTGCCAGTAGTACTGGGGGAAATGAAAAACTGTTTTTT. This gives the protein CASSTGGNEKLFF.

This rearrangement joins TRBV27 to TRBJ1-5, with TRBD1 identical over 9 bases. Germline values: CDR1 MNHEY, CDR2 SMNVEV (reference sequence). CDR3 length equals 18 residues. Trimming took 4 bases from V and 9 from J; bases not matched to a gene: 19. This CDR3 reads CASSYSPPGTGYSWPQHF. The CDR3 region has the DNA TGTGCCAGCAGTTACTCCCCCCCCGGGACAGGGTACAGTTGGCCCCAGCATTTT.

This clone was seen a few times. This chain connects TRBV18 to TRBJ1-4; D is undetermined. The V end lost 5 bases, the J end lost 8 bases, and 12 bases lay between the germline ends. Looked up from germline, CDR1 is KGHSH and CDR2 is LQKENI. The CDR3 spans 13 residues. The CDR3 DNA reads TGTGCCAGCTCAGCCAGAGATGGGGAAAAACTGTTTTTT. Residues: CASSARDGEKLFF.

The rearrangement links TRBV5-4 to TRBJ2-5, with TRBD1 as a possible D gene (6 bases). Looked up from germline, CDR1 is SGHNT and CDR2 is YYREEE (reference sequence). The CDR3 sequence is 20 residues long. V was cut by 0 bases and J by 0 bases, with 24 bases left in between. The DNA for the CDR3 is TGTGCCAGCAGCTTGGGGGACACGGATACGAAAGAACTGTACCAAGAGACCCAGTACTTC. Amino acids: CASSLGDTDTKELYQETQYF.

The chain links TRBV7-9 to TRBJ2-5, with 7 bases fitting TRBD1. CDR3 length: 17 amino acids. The trim removed 5 bases at V and 1 base at J, leaving 13 bases unmatched. CDR1 and CDR2 (germline): SEHNR, FQNEAQ (reference sequence). The DNA of the CDR3 is TGTGCCAGCAGCCCTGACAGGGCAGGCTTAACCCAAGAGACCCAGTACTTC. This codes for CASSPDRAGLTQETQYF.

The V and J genes are TRBV11-2 and TRBJ2-7, with 8 nucleotides matching TRBD1. Trimming took 3 bases from V and 3 from J; bases not matched to a gene: 10. Germline V CDR1 and CDR2: SGHAT, FQNNGV. The CDR3 length is 16 residues. CDR3 sequence (DNA): TGTGCCAGCAGCTTCCTTGCCGGGACAGGAGACTACGAGCAGTACTTC. Its translation: CASSFLAGTGDYEQYF.

The chain recombines TRBV29-1 with TRBJ2-7; D possibly corresponds to TRBD2 (7 bases). Per germline, CDR1 SQVTM and CDR2 ANQGSEA. Trimming took 2 bases from V and 2 from J, leaving 16 bases between them. The CDR3 length is 15 residues. The CDR3 protein is CSVELLGGAPYEQYF. As DNA, the CDR3 is TGCAGCGTTGAACTTTTAGGGGGGGCCCCCTACGAGCAGTACTTC.

The gene calls are TRBV6-5 and TRBJ1-2; a weak D match, TRBD1 (6 bases). V was cut by 9 bases and J by 5 bases, with 19 bases left in between. In germline, CDR1 is MNHEY, CDR2 SVGAGI. The CDR3 has 14 residues. This CDR3 is CASADRDTLYGYTF. The CDR3 DNA is TGTGCCAGTGCCGACCGGGACACGCTTTATGGCTACACCTTC.

The genes are TRBV6-6 and TRBJ1-5; TRBD1 matches 7 bases. V gave up 5 bases and J gave up 6 bases; unmatched junction bases: 1. This CDR3 is 12 amino acids long. CDR1 is MNHNY and CDR2 is SVGAGI in the germline V gene (reference sequence). CDR3 amino acids: CASSTGVQPQHF. The CDR3 coding sequence is TGTGCCAGCAGTACAGGGGTTCAGCCCCAGCATTTT.

The CDR3 DNA is TGTGCCAGCAGCTTTCAGGGGGCCGGTGGCTACACCTTC. Translated, it gives CASSFQGAGGYTF. This chain links TRBV6-5 with TRBJ1-2; TRBD1 matches 8 bases. J gave up 7 bases and V 6 bases, and 7 bases lay outside the gene matches. Germline CDR1 and CDR2: MNHEY and SVGAGI. The CDR3 covers 13 residues.

The chain couples TRBV18 to TRBJ1-2, with D tentatively TRBD1 (6 bases). The V and J ends lost 2 bases and 4 bases respectively, with 14 bases between them. The CDR3 contains 15 residues. Germline V lookup: CDR1 KGHSH, CDR2 LQKENI. CDR3 sequence reads: CASSPYIGTTYGYTF. In DNA form, the CDR3 reads TGTGCCAGCTCACCATATATCGGGACAACCTATGGCTACACCTTC.